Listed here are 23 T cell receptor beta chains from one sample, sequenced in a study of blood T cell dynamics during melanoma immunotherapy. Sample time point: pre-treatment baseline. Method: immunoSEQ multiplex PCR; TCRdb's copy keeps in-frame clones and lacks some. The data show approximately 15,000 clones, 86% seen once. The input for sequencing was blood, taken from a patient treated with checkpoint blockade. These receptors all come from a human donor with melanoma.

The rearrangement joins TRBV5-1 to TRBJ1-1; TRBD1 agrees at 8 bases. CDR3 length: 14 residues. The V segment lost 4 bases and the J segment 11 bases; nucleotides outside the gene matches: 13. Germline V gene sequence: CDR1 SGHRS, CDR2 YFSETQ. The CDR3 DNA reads TGCGCCAGCAGCCCGGACAGGGAGGGGCTGAGGGCTTTCTTT. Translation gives CASSPDREGLRAFF.

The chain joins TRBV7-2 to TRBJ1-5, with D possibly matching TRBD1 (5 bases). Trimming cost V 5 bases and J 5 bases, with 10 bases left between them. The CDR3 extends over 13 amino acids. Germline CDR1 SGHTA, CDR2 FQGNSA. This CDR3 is CASSPTGDQPQHF. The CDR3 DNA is TGTGCCAGCAGCCCCACAGGTGATCAGCCCCAGCATTTT.

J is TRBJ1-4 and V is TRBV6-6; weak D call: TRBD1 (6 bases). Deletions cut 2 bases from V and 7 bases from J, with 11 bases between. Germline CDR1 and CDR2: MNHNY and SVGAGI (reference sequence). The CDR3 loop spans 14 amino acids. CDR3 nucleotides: TGTGCCAGCAGTTACGGGGGGCAAGGTGAAAAACTGTTTTTT. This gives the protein CASSYGGQGEKLFF.

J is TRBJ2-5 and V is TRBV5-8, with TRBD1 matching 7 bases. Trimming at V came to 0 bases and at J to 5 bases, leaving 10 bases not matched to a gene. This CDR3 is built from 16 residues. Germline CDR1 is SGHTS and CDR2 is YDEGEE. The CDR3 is CASSLAETGLRETQYF. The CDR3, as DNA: TGTGCCAGCAGCTTGGCCGAGACAGGGTTGCGGGAGACCCAGTACTTC.

CDR3 region: CASTQDRGAYNEQFF. The CDR3 coding sequence is TGTGCCAGCACCCAGGACAGGGGTGCCTACAATGAGCAGTTCTTC. V gene TRBV2 combines with J gene TRBJ2-1; 9 nucleotides match TRBD1. J gave up 2 bases and V 7 bases, and 6 bases lay outside the gene matches. Germline CDR1 and CDR2: SNHLY and FYNNEI. The CDR3 runs 15 residues.

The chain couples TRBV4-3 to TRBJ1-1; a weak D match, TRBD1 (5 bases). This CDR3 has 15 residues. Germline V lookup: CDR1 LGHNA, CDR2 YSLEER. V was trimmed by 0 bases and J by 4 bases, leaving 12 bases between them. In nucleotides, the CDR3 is TGCGCCAGCAGCCAAGATACCCCTGGGGGCACTGAAGCTTTCTTT. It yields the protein CASSQDTPGGTEAFF.

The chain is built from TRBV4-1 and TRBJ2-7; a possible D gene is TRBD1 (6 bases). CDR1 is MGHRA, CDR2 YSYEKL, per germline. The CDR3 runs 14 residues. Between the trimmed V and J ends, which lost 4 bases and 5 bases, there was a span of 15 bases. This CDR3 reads CASSLGQFGDEQYF. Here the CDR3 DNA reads TGCGCCAGCAGCCTGGGACAATTTGGCGACGAGCAGTACTTC.

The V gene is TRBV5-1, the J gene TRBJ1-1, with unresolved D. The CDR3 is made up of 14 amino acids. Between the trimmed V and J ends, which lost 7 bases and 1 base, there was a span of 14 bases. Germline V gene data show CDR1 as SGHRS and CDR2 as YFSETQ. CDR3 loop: CASVLVPGNTEAFF. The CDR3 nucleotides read TGCGCCAGCGTCCTTGTTCCGGGGAACACTGAAGCTTTCTTT.

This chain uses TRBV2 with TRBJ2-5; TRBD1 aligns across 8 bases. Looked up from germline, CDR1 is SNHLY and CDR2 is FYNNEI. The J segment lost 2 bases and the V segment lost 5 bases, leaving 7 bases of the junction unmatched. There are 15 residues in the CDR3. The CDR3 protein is CASSRTGTYQETQYF. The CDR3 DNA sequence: TGTGCCAGCAGTAGGACAGGGACTTATCAAGAGACCCAGTACTTC.

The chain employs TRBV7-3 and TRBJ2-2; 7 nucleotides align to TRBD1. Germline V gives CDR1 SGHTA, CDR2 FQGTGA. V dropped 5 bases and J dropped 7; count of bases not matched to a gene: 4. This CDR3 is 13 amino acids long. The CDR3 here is CASSPTGDGELFF. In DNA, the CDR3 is TGTGCCAGCAGCCCTACAGGGGACGGGGAGCTGTTTTTT.

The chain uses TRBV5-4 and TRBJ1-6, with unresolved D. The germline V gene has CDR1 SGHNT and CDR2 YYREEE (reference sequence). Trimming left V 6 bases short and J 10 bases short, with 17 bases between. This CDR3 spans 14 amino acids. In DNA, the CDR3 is TGTGCCAGCAACATCGCTTCGGTAGGCTCACCCCTCCACTTT. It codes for CASNIASVGSPLHF.

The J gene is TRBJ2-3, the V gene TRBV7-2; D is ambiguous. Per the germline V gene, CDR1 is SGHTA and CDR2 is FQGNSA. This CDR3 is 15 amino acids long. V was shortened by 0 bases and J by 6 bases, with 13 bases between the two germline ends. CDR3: CASSLALPLGDTQYF. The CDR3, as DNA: TGTGCCAGCAGCTTAGCTCTACCTCTGGGCGATACGCAGTATTTT.

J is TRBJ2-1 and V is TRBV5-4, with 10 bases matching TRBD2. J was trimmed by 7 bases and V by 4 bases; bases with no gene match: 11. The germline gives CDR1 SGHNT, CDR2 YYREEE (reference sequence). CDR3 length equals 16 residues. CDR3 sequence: CASSIGGAGGQNEQFF. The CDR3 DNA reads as TGTGCCAGCAGCATTGGGGGAGCGGGGGGGCAGAATGAGCAGTTCTTC.

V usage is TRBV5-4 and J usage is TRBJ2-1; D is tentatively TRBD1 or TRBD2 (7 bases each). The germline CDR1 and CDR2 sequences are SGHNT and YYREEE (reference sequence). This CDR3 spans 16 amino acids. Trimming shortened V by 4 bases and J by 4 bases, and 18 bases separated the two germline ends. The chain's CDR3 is CASSRPGGVEYNEQFF. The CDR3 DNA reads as TGTGCCAGCAGCCGACCAGGGGGGGTGGAATACAATGAGCAGTTCTTC. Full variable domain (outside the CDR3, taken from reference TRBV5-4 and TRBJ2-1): ETGVTQSPTHLIKTRGQQVTLRCSSQSGHNTVSWYQQALGQGPQFIFQYYREEENGRGNFPPRFSGLQFPNYSSELNVNALELDDSALYLCASSRPGGVEYNEQFFGPGTRLTVL.

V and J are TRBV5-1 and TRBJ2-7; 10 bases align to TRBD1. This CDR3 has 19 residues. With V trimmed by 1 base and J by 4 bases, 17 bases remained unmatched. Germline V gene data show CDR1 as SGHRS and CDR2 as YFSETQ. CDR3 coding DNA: TGCGCCAGCAGCTTGTCCCTCGGACAGGGGGGGGACGGGGAGTACGAGCAGTACTTC. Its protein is CASSLSLGQGGDGEYEQYF.

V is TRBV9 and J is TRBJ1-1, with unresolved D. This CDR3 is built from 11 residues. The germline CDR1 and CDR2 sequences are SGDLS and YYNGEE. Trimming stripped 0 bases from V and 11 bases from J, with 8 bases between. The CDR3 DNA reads TGTGCCAGCAGCGTAGTCACCGATGCTTTCTTT. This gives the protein CASSVVTDAFF.

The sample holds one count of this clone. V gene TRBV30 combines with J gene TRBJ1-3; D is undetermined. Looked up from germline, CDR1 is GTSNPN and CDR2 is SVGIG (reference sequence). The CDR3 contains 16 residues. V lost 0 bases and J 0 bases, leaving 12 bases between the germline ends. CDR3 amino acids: CAWSVPGLTSGNTIYF. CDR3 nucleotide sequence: TGTGCCTGGAGTGTTCCAGGCCTTACCTCTGGAAACACCATATATTTT. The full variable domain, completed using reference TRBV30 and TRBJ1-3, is SQTIHQWPATLVQPVGSPLSLECTVEGTSNPNLYWYRQAAGRGLQLLFYSVGIGQISSEVPQNLSASRPQDRQFILSSKKLLLSDSGFYLCAWSVPGLTSGNTIYFGEGSWLTVV.

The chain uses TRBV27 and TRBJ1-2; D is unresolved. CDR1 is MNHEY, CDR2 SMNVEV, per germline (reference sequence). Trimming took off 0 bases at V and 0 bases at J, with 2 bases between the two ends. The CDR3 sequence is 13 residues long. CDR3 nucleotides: TGTGCCAGCAGTTTATCAGCTAACTATGGCTACACCTTC. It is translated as CASSLSANYGYTF.

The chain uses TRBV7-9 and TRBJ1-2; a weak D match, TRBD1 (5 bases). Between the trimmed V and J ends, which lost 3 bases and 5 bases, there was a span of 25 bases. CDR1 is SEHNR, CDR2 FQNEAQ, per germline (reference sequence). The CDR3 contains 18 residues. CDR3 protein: CASSLELGSRTSLYGYTF. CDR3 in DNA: TGTGCCAGCAGCTTGGAACTTGGTTCCCGGACATCTTTATATGGCTACACCTTC.

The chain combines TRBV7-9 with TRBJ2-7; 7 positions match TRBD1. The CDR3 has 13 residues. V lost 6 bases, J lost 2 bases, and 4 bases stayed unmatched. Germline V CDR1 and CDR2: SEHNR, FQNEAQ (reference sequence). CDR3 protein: CASSPGGPYEQYF. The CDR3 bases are TGTGCCAGCAGTCCAGGGGGACCCTACGAGCAGTACTTC.

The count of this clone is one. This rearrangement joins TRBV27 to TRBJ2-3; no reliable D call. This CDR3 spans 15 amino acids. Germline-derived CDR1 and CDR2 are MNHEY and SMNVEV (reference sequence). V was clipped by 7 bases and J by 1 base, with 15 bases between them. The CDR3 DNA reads TGTGCCAGCAACCCCCTTGGTGCGGGCACAGATACGCAGTATTTT. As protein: CASNPLGAGTDTQYF.

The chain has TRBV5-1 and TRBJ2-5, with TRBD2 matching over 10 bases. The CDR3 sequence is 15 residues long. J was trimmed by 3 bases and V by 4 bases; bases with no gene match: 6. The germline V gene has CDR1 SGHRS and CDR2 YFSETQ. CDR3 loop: CASSALAGSEETQYF. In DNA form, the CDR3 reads TGCGCCAGCAGCGCACTAGCGGGGAGCGAAGAGACCCAGTACTTC.

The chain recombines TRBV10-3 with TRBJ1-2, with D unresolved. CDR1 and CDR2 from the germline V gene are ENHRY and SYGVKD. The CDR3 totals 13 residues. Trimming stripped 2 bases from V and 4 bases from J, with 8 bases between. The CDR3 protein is CAISEMASYGYTF. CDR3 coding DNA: TGTGCCATCAGTGAGATGGCCTCCTATGGCTACACCTTC.